This TCR beta chain was recorded in a study of Ad26.COV2.S vaccination and SARS-CoV-2 variants. Study-wide points: It was found that vaccine and placebo recipients had similar non-spike TCR breadth.

As for treatment: some 20 received Ad26.COV2.S at low or high dose, single or two shots; 5 received placebo; per-sample allocation not given. Collection of the samples took place on day 63 after the first injection of vaccine or placebo. TCRdb keeps only in-frame clones here, not all; method: immunoSEQ multiplex PCR. The data hold 350,000 to 400,000 clones, with roughly nine tenths observed a single time. This clone has only one observation. Its antigen remains unidentified. Trimming took 0 bases from V and 5 from J, leaving 1 base between them. Germline assignment: CDR1 SGHKS and CDR2 YYEKEE (reference sequence). The CDR3 has 11 amino acids.

The material sequenced was peripheral blood, taken in a trial of Ad26.COV2.S vaccine versus placebo. The origin of this receptor is a person between 18 and 59 years old who received the Ad26.COV2.S COVID-19 vaccine or a placebo. The rearrangement links TRBV5-5 to TRBJ2-3, with D uncertain. CDR3 in amino acids: CASSLEDTQYF. The CDR3 nucleotides are TGTGCCAGCAGCTTGGAAGATACGCAGTATTTT.